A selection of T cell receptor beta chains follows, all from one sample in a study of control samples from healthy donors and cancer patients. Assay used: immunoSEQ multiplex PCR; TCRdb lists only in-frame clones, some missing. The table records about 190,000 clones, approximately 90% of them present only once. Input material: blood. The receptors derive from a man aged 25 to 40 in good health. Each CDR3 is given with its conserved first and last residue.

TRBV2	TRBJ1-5	CASQGNSQPQHF
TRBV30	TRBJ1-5	CAWNEKGEGNQPQHF
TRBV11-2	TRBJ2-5	CASSPGTTQETQYF
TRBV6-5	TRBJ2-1	CASSTWGGGPSEQFF
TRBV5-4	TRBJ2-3	CASSLLAGGTDTQYF
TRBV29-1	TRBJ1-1	CSVEGPGGEAFF
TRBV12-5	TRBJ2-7	CASGLVVTGASYEQYF
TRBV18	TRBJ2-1	CASSPMTLGDEQFF
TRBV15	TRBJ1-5	CATSRDKMGTQHF
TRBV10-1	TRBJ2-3	CASSTSRGGSDTQYF
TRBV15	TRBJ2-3	CATSRTTGSTDTQYF
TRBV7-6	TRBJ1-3	CASSLGQGDSGNTIYF
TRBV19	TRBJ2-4	CASKAKNIQYF
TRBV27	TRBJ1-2	CASSPIGTGGGPNYGYTF
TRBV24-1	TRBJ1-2	CATRSTGTENYGYTF
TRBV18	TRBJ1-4	CASSPTGQGATNEKLFF
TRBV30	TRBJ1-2	CACPQGDYGYTF
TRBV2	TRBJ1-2	CASKGREGTEANYGYTF
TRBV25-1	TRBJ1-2	CASSGTGAGGYTF
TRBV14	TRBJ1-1	CASSQDPLRGQGQNTEAFF
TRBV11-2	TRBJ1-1	CASTVVQKGANTEAFF
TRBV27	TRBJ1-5	CASRPGGGNQPQHF
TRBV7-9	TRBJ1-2	CASRGTGDPLDGYTF
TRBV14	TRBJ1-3	CASSQASLTRGNTIYF
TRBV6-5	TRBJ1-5	CASRGGDQPQHF
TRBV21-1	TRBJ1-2	CASSNEPVGYGYTF
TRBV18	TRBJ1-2	CASSPGDGYTF
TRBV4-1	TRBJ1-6	CASSQAGGHNSPLHF
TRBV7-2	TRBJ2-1	CASSFDHNEQFF
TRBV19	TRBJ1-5	CASTPTGNSNQPQHF
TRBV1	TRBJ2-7	CTSSQVTRVMDPYEQYF
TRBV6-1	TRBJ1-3	CASSERLISGNTIYF